This record looks at one T cell receptor (beta chain) sequence and its context. The entry originates in a study of blood T cell repertoires in COVID-19. About the study: Whether acute or convalescent, the COVID-19 samples came from the United States, Italy and Spain.

Study processing details: Estimation of nucleated cell counts was performed using reference gene primer amplification. Here immunoSEQ multiplex PCR was the method, and the copy in TCRdb shows in-frame clones only, minus some. The V and J calls and the clone size are those of that table, but D and trimming were determined from the DNA. The sample has some 210,000 clones; about 84% are singletons. After removal of 4 bases from V and 1 base from J, the junction contained 12 bases not matched to a gene. CDR3 size: 17 residues. Germline lookup yields CDR1 SGHNT and CDR2 YYREEE (reference sequence). Cohort placement rested on clinical history that participants reported themselves.

Sequenced material: PBMCs or T cells enriched from blood (not recorded which). The receptor was derived from a man under 40 with acute COVID-19. This chain links TRBV5-4 with TRBJ1-2, with TRBD1 matching 8 bases. CDR3 protein: CASSPTGTGLFNYGYTF. CDR3 DNA sequence: TGTGCCAGCAGCCCGACCGGGACAGGTCTTTTTAACTATGGCTACACCTTC.